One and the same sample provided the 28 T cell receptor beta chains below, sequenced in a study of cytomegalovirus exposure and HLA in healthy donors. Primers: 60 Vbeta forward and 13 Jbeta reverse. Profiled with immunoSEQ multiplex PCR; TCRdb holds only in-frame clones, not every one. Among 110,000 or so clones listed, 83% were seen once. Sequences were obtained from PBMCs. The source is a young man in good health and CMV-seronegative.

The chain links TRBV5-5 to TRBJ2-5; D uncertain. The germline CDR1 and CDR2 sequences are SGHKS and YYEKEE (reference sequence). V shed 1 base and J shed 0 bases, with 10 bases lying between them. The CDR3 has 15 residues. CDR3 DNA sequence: TGTGCCAGCAGCTTGTTTCCAGGAAACCAAGAGACCCAGTACTTC. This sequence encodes CASSLFPGNQETQYF.

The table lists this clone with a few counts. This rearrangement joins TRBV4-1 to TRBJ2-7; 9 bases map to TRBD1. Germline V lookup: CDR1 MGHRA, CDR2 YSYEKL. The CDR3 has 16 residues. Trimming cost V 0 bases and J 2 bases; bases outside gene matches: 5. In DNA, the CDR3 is TGCGCCAGCAGCCAAGACCGGGACAGGGAGACCTACGAGCAGTACTTC. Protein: CASSQDRDRETYEQYF.

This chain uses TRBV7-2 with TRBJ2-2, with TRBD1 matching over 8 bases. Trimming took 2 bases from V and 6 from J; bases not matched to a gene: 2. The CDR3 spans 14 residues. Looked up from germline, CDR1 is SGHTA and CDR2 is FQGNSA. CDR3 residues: CASSLQGAPGELFF. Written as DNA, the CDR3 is TGTGCCAGCAGCTTACAGGGGGCGCCCGGGGAGCTGTTTTTT.

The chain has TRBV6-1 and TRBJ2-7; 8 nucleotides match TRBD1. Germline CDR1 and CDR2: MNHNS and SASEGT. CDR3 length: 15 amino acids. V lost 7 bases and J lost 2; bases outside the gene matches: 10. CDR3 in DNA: TGTGCCAGCACCCTGGACAGGGCGGCCCCCTACGAGCAGTACTTC. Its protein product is CASTLDRAAPYEQYF.

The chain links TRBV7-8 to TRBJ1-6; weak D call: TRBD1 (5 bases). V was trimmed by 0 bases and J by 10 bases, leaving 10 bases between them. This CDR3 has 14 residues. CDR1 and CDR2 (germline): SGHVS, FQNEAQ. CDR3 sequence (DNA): TGTGCCAGCAGCTTAGCAGGGGCGGAATCACCCCTCCACTTT. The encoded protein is CASSLAGAESPLHF.

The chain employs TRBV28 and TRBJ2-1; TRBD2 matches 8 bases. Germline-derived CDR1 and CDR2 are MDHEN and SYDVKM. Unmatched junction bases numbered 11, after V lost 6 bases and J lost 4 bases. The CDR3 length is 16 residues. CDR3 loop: CASSLSGIGLYNEQFF. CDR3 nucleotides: TGTGCCAGCAGCCTTAGCGGGATTGGGCTTTACAATGAGCAGTTCTTC.

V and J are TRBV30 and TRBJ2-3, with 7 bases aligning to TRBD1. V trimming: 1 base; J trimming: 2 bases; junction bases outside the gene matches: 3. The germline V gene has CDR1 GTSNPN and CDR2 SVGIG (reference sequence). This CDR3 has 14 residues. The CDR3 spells CAWSAGQFTDTQYF. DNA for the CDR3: TGTGCCTGGAGTGCGGGACAGTTCACAGATACGCAGTATTTT. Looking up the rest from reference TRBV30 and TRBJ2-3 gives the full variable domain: SQTIHQWPATLVQPVGSPLSLECTVEGTSNPNLYWYRQAAGRGLQLLFYSVGIGQISSEVPQNLSASRPQDRQFILSSKKLLLSDSGFYLCAWSAGQFTDTQYFGPGTRLTVL.

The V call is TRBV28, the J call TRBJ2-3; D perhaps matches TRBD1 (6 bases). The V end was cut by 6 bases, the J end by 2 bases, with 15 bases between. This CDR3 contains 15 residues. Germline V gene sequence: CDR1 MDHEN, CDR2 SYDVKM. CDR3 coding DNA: TGTGCCAGCAGAAAGGACAGCCCTCTCACAGATACGCAGTATTTT. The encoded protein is CASRKDSPLTDTQYF.

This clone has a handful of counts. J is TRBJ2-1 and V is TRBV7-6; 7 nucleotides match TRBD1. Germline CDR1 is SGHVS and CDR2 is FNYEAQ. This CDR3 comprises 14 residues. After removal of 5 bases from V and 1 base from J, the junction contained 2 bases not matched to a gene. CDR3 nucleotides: TGTGCCAGCAGCCGGGACAGATCCTACAATGAGCAGTTCTTC. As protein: CASSRDRSYNEQFF. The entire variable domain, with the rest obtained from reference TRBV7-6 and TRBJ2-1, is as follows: GAGVSQSPRYKVTKRGQDVALRCDPISGHVSLYWYRQALGQGPEFLTYFNYEAQQDKSGLPNDRFSAERPEGSISTLTIQRTEQRDSAMYRCASSRDRSYNEQFFGPGTRLTVL.

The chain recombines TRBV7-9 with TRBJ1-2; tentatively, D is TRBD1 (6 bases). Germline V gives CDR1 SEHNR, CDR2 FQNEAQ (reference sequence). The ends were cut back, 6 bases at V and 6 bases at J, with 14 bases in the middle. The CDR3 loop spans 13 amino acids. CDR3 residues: CASRSTGLDGYTF. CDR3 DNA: TGTGCCAGCAGGTCCACAGGGTTAGATGGCTACACCTTC.

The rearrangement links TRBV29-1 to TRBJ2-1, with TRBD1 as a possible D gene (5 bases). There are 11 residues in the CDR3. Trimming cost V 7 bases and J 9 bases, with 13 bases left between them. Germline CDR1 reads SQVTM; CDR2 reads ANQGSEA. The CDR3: CSATGLTEQFF. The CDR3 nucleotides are TGCAGCGCTACAGGTTTAACTGAGCAGTTCTTC.

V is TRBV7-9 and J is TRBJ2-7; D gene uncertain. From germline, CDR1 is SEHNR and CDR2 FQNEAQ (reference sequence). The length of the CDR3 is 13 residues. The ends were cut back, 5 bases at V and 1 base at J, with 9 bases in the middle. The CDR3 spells CASSRTQSYEQYF. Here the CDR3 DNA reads TGTGCCAGCAGCCGAACACAATCCTACGAGCAGTACTTC.

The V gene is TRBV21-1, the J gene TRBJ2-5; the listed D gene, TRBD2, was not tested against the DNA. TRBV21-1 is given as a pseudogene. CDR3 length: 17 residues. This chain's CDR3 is CASSPPGSARHQETQYF. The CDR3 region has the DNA TGTGCCAGCAGCCCCCCGGGGAGCGCGCGCCACCAAGAGACCCAGTACTTC.

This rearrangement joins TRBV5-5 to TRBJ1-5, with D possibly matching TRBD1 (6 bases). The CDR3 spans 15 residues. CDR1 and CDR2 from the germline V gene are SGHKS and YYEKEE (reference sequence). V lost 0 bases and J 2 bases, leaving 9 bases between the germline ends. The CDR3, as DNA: TGTGCCAGCAGCTTGGCCGAGGGGGGCAATCAGCCCCAGCATTTT. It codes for CASSLAEGGNQPQHF.

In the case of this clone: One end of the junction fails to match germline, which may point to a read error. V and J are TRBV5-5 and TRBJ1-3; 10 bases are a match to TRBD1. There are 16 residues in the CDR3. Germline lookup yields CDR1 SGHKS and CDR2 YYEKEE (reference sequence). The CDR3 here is CASSQGQGSSGNTTYF. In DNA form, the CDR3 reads TGTGCCAGCAGCCAGGGACAGGGGTCATCTGGAAACACCACATATTTT.

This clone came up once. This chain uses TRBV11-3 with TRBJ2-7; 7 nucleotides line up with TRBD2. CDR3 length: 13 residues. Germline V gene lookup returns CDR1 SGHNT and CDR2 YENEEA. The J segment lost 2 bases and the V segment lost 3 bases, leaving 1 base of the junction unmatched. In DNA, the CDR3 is TGTGCCAGCAGCTTGCGGGGGACCTACGAGCAGTACTTC. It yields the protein CASSLRGTYEQYF.

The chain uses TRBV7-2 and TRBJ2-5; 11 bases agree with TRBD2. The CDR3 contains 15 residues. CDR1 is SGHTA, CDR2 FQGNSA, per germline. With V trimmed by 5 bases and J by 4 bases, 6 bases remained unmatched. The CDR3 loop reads CASSPLSGRVETQYF. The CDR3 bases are TGTGCCAGCAGCCCCCTTAGCGGGAGGGTAGAGACCCAGTACTTC.

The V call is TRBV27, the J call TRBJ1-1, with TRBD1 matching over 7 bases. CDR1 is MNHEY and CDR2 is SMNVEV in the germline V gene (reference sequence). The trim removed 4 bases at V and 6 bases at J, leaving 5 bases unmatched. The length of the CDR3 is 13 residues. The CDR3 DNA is TGTGCCAGCAGTTCTCGGACAGGTGCTGAAGCTTTCTTT. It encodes CASSSRTGAEAFF.

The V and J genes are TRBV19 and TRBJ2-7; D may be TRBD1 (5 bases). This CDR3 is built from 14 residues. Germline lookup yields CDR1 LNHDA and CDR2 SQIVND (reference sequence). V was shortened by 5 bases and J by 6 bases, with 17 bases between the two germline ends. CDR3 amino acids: CASSSQGISGEQYF. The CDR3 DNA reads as TGTGCCAGTAGTTCTCAGGGTATATCGGGCGAGCAGTACTTC.

The CDR3: CASSESGLPEQFF. The CDR3, as DNA: TGCGCCAGCAGTGAGTCGGGCCTCCCCGAGCAGTTCTTC. The chain has TRBV10-1 and TRBJ2-1; D is ambiguous. The ends were cut back, 0 bases at V and 10 bases at J, with 10 bases in the middle. There are 13 residues in the CDR3. Germline assignment: CDR1 WNHNN and CDR2 SYGVQD (reference sequence).

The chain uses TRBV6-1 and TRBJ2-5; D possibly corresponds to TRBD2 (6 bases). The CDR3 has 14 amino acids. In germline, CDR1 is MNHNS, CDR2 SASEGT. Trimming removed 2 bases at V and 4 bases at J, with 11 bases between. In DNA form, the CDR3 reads TGTGCCAGCAGTGAAAAGGAGGGACCAGAGACCCAGTACTTC. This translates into CASSEKEGPETQYF.

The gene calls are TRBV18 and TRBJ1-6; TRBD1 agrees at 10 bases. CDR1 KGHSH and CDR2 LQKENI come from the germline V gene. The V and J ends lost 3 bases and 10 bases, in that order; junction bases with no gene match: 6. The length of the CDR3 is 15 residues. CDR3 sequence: CASSPWDRGGSPLHF. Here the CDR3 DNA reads TGTGCCAGCTCACCTTGGGACAGGGGAGGATCACCCCTCCACTTT.

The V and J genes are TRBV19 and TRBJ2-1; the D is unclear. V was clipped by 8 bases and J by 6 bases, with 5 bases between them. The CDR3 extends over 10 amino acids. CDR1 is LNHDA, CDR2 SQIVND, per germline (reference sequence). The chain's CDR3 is CASRSNEQFF. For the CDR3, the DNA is TGTGCCAGTCGGAGCAATGAGCAGTTCTTC.

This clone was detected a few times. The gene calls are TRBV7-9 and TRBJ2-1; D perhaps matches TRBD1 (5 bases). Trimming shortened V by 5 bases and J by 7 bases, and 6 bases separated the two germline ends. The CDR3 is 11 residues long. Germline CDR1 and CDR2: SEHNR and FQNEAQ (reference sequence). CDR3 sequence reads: CASSQGNEQFF. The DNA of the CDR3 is TGTGCCAGCAGCCAGGGAAATGAGCAGTTCTTC.

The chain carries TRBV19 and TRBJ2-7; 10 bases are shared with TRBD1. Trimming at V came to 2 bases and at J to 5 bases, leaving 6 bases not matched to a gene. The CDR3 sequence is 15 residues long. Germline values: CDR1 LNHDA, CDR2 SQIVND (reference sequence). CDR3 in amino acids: CASSITWTGGNEQYF. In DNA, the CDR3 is TGTGCCAGTAGTATAACCTGGACAGGGGGGAACGAGCAGTACTTC.

The CDR3 region is CASRAYGTRGNEQFF. The CDR3 bases are TGTGCCAGCAGGGCTTACGGGACTAGGGGAAATGAGCAGTTCTTC. The rearrangement uses TRBV6-6 and TRBJ2-1; 8 bases line up with TRBD2. The J segment lost 7 bases and the V segment lost 6 bases, leaving 11 bases of the junction unmatched. This CDR3 has 15 residues. The germline V gene has CDR1 MNHNY and CDR2 SVGAGI (reference sequence).

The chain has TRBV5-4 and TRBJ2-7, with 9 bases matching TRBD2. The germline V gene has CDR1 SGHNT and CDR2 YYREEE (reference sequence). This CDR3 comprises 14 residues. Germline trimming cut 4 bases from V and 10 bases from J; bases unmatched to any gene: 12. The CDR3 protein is CASSRDRAGGEQYF. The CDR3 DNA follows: TGTGCCAGCAGCCGTGACCGTGCGGGAGGGGAACAGTACTTC.

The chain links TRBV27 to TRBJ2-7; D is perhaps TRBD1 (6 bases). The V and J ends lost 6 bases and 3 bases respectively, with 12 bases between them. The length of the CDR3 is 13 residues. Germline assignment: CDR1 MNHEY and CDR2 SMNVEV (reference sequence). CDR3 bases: TGTGCCAGCAGAGGACAGTTAGACTACGAGCAGTACTTC. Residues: CASRGQLDYEQYF.